This T cell receptor (beta chain) was found in a study of T cell responses to AZD1222 COVID-19 vaccine. Study outcomes and limitations: Baseline seropositives among AZD1222 recipients totaled only five to seven. Nearly half of spike-specific TCRs reportedly target unmutated variant regions. The donor group comprised mostly white British people and more females; the analysis possibly underestimated clonal diversity. Spike as a whole was targeted by vaccine-associated CD4 TCRs, dominant at 160-218 and 743-854.

Only in-frame clones appear in the TCRdb table, and some are missing; sequencing was by immunoSEQ multiplex PCR. In the table there are approximately 60,000 clones, about 79% of which are singletons. The V gene lost 3 bases and the J gene lost 10 bases, with 21 bases spanning the gap. CDR3 length equals 15 residues. The V gene's germline CDR1 is ENHRY and CDR2 SYGVKD. On this clone itself: The antigen remains undetermined.

The source was peripheral blood, collected on day 0 of AZD1222 vaccination. This receptor was taken from an adult in good health. The rearrangement uses TRBV10-3 and TRBJ1-1; D might be TRBD1 (6 bases). The CDR3 spells CAISDLTGYSSGAFF. The CDR3 DNA sequence: TGTGCCATCAGTGACCTCACAGGGTACTCTTCTGGAGCTTTCTTT.